Below, 21 T cell receptor beta chains from the same sample are listed, as sequenced in a study of T cell responses to AZD1222 COVID-19 vaccine. Produced via immunoSEQ multiplex PCR; TCRdb's table is partial and in-frame only. This table has about 82,000 clones, approximately 90% appearing once. This material consisted of peripheral blood, taken 28 days after the second AZD1222 dose. These receptors were collected from an adult who received the AZD1222 COVID-19 vaccine.

Only a few counts were recorded for this clone. The gene calls are TRBV19 and TRBJ2-7; D perhaps matches TRBD1 (6 bases). From germline, CDR1 is LNHDA and CDR2 SQIVND (reference sequence). The V end lost 0 bases, the J end lost 0 bases, and 12 bases lay between the germline ends. This CDR3 has 16 residues. CDR3 in amino acids: CASSIDSGAFSYEQYF. In DNA, the CDR3 is TGTGCCAGTAGTATAGATTCAGGGGCTTTCTCCTACGAGCAGTACTTC. Together with reference TRBV19 and TRBJ2-7, the CDR3 gives the full variable domain: DGGITQSPKYLFRKEGQNVTLSCEQNLNHDAMYWYRQDPGQGLRLIYYSQIVNDFQKGDIAEGYSVSREKKESFPLTVTSAQKNPTAFYLCASSIDSGAFSYEQYFGPGTRLTVT.

The rearrangement uses TRBV27 and TRBJ1-2, with 7 bases fitting TRBD1. The CDR3 has 19 residues. With 1 base clipped from V and 6 bases from J, the junction kept 20 bases outside the gene matches. CDR1 is MNHEY, CDR2 SMNVEV, per germline (reference sequence). Written as DNA, the CDR3 is TGTGCCAGCAGTTTATTTCCCATAAATTACAGGGGCAGGGGAGATGGCTACACCTTC. Residues: CASSLFPINYRGRGDGYTF.

The chain joins TRBV28 to TRBJ1-2, with D possibly being TRBD1 (5 bases). This CDR3 has 16 amino acids. The germline V and J ends were trimmed by 3 bases and 2 bases, with 16 bases remaining between them. CDR1 MDHEN and CDR2 SYDVKM come from the germline V gene. The CDR3 bases are TGTGCCAGCAGTTTTAGTACAGGTTCACACAACTATGGCTACACCTTC. Protein: CASSFSTGSHNYGYTF.

The J gene is TRBJ1-3, the V gene TRBV2, with D maybe TRBD1 (6 bases). There are 15 residues in the CDR3. V lost 8 bases and J lost 0, with 14 bases in between. CDR1 and CDR2 (germline): SNHLY, FYNNEI. The DNA of the CDR3 is TGTGCCAGCGGCACAGGACAGCCCTCTGGAAACACCATATATTTT. As protein: CASGTGQPSGNTIYF.

The chain joins TRBV7-3 to TRBJ2-3, with unresolved D. Trimming pared 1 base from V and 0 bases from J, leaving 8 bases between. The CDR3 consists of 15 residues. Germline V gives CDR1 SGHTA, CDR2 FQGTGA. CDR3 coding DNA: TGTGCCAGCAGCTTAAAGGGCAGTAGCACAGATACGCAGTATTTT. Translated, it gives CASSLKGSSTDTQYF.

The V and J genes are TRBV4-1 and TRBJ1-4, with 7 bases that match TRBD1. The CDR3 is made up of 15 amino acids. The V and J ends lost 0 bases and 5 bases, in that order; junction bases with no gene match: 3. Germline V gene lookup returns CDR1 MGHRA and CDR2 YSYEKL. In DNA form, the CDR3 reads TGCGCCAGCAGCCAAGAAGCAGGGGGGAATGAAAAACTGTTTTTT. It translates to CASSQEAGGNEKLFF.

The chain combines TRBV5-4 with TRBJ1-6, with 12 bases aligning to TRBD1. The CDR3 covers 19 residues. Germline CDR1 SGHNT, CDR2 YYREEE (reference sequence). J lost 7 bases, V lost 4 bases, and 15 bases had no gene match. The DNA of the CDR3 is TGTGCCAGCAGCCGGGGGGGACAGGGGGCGACCTTATTAAATTCACCCCTCCACTTT. It specifies CASSRGGQGATLLNSPLHF.

This rearrangement joins TRBV5-5 to TRBJ2-7; TRBD1 aligns across 8 bases. Per the germline V gene, CDR1 is SGHKS and CDR2 is YYEKEE (reference sequence). The CDR3 sequence is 14 residues long. V was clipped by 6 bases and J by 6 bases; unmatched bases: 11. CDR3 in amino acids: CASNRGQGVGEQYF. The DNA of the CDR3 is TGTGCCAGCAACCGCGGACAGGGAGTGGGCGAGCAGTACTTC.

The CDR3 DNA is TGTGCCAGTAAAAGACAGGGGCCTAACTATGGCTACACCTTC. Translating gives CASKRQGPNYGYTF. This rearrangement joins TRBV19 to TRBJ1-2; 8 positions agree with TRBD1. This CDR3 is 14 amino acids long. Germline CDR1 LNHDA, CDR2 SQIVND (reference sequence). With V trimmed by 7 bases and J by 0 bases, 4 bases remained unmatched. Drawing the rest from reference TRBV19 and TRBJ1-2, the complete variable domain is DGGITQSPKYLFRKEGQNVTLSCEQNLNHDAMYWYRQDPGQGLRLIYYSQIVNDFQKGDIAEGYSVSREKKESFPLTVTSAQKNPTAFYLCASKRQGPNYGYTFGSGTRLTVV.

This clone was detected only a few times. The chain carries TRBV3-1 (or the pseudogene TRBV3-2) and TRBJ1-2; D gene unclear. CDR3 length equals 13 residues. V was trimmed by 4 bases and J by 1 base, leaving 7 bases between them. CDR1 and CDR2 from the germline V gene are LGHDT and YNNKEL (reference sequence). The DNA of the CDR3 is TGTGCCAGCAGCCTGCGACATAACTATGGCTACACCTTC. This sequence encodes CASSLRHNYGYTF.

This chain connects TRBV2 to TRBJ1-2; D uncertain. Germline V gene lookup returns CDR1 SNHLY and CDR2 FYNNEI. CDR3 size: 12 residues. CDR3 coding DNA: TGTGTTTCGCGGCCCGTCTCCTATGGCTACACCTTC. It encodes CVSRPVSYGYTF.

The chain employs TRBV27 and TRBJ2-2; D gene ambiguous. This CDR3 has 21 residues. Germline loops: CDR1 MNHEY, CDR2 SMNVEV (reference sequence). The germline V and J ends were trimmed by 5 bases and 2 bases, with 30 bases remaining between them. The CDR3 sequence is CASSPHWDRNSQRPNTGELFF. The CDR3 region has the DNA TGTGCCAGCAGTCCCCACTGGGATAGGAACTCCCAACGCCCTAACACCGGGGAGCTGTTTTTT.

The genes are TRBV3-1 (or the pseudogene TRBV3-2) and TRBJ1-1, with TRBD1 matching 7 bases. V was clipped by 5 bases and J by 5 bases; unmatched bases: 8. This CDR3 has 14 amino acids. CDR1 and CDR2 from the germline V gene are LGHDT and YNNKEL (reference sequence). The CDR3 here is CASSLTDRDTEAFF. The CDR3, as DNA: TGTGCCAGCAGCTTGACTGACAGGGATACTGAAGCTTTCTTT.

V usage is TRBV30 and J usage is TRBJ1-2; 7 positions match TRBD1. Germline V gene sequence: CDR1 GTSNPN, CDR2 SVGIG (reference sequence). V lost 0 bases and J lost 8; bases outside the gene matches: 6. This CDR3 region has 13 residues. The DNA for the CDR3 is TGTGCCTGGAGTGTCCAGGGGGTAGAGGGCTACACCTTC. It yields the protein CAWSVQGVEGYTF.

J is TRBJ1-3 and V is TRBV7-6; 9 positions agree with TRBD1. The length of the CDR3 is 15 residues. J gave up 4 bases and V 6 bases, and 7 bases lay outside the gene matches. CDR1 is SGHVS, CDR2 FNYEAQ, per germline. CDR3 protein: CASSRTGGEGNTIYF. CDR3 bases: TGTGCCAGCAGTAGAACAGGGGGCGAAGGAAACACCATATATTTT. Combining the CDR3 with reference TRBV7-6 and TRBJ1-3 gives the whole variable domain GAGVSQSPRYKVTKRGQDVALRCDPISGHVSLYWYRQALGQGPEFLTYFNYEAQQDKSGLPNDRFSAERPEGSISTLTIQRTEQRDSAMYRCASSRTGGEGNTIYFGEGSWLTVV.

This sequence joins TRBV4-2 and TRBJ1-5; TRBD1 matches 7 bases. The CDR3 has 17 residues. Germline CDR1 reads LGHNA; CDR2 reads YNFKEQ. The V gene end was trimmed by 4 bases and the J gene end by 1 base; junction bases not matched to a gene: 10. The DNA of the CDR3 is TGTGCCAGCAGCCCGGGAGAGGGGGCCGGAAGCAATCAGCCCCAGCATTTT. Amino acids: CASSPGEGAGSNQPQHF.

The V call is TRBV27, the J call TRBJ2-5, with 8 nucleotides matching TRBD1. This CDR3 has 15 amino acids. Trimming removed 3 bases from V and 4 bases from J; junction bases left unmatched: 7. The germline CDR1 and CDR2 sequences are MNHEY and SMNVEV (reference sequence). The DNA of the CDR3 is TGTGCCAGCAGTTTCGGACAGGGCATCGGAGAGACCCAGTACTTC. Its protein product is CASSFGQGIGETQYF.

V and J are TRBV4-1 and TRBJ2-1; maybe TRBD2 (6 bases). With 5 bases removed from V and 7 bases from J, the gap between germline ends came to 18 bases. The CDR3 totals 15 residues. Germline CDR1 is MGHRA and CDR2 is YSYEKL. CDR3 nucleotide sequence: TGCGCCAGCAGCGTCGTAGGGTTTGGGGGGAATGAGCAGTTCTTC. Amino acid sequence: CASSVVGFGGNEQFF.

The CDR3 loop is CASSSWQGGRYTF. As DNA, the CDR3 is TGTGCCAGCAGTTCTTGGCAGGGCGGGCGCTACACCTTC. The V gene is TRBV6-5, the J gene TRBJ1-2; TRBD1 is a possible D gene (5 bases). CDR1 is MNHEY and CDR2 is SVGAGI in the germline V gene. The CDR3 loop spans 13 amino acids. With 4 bases removed from V and 9 bases from J, the gap between germline ends came to 15 bases.

The chain links TRBV4-1 to TRBJ2-1; 9 bases align to TRBD1. The ends lost 4 bases at V and 7 bases at J; junction bases unmatched: 11. This CDR3 is built from 16 residues. Germline lookup yields CDR1 MGHRA and CDR2 YSYEKL. The CDR3 nucleotides are TGCGCCAGCAGCCTGTCTGGGACAGGGTGGGGGAATGAGCAGTTCTTC. This codes for CASSLSGTGWGNEQFF.

V and J are TRBV18 and TRBJ2-7, with D possibly TRBD1 on 5 matching bases. Germline CDR1 KGHSH, CDR2 LQKENI. V was shortened by 5 bases and J by 0 bases, with 14 bases between the two germline ends. The CDR3 sequence is 15 residues long. CDR3 sequence: CASSNQGTGSYEQYF. Written as DNA, the CDR3 is TGTGCCAGCTCAAACCAGGGAACCGGCTCCTACGAGCAGTACTTC.